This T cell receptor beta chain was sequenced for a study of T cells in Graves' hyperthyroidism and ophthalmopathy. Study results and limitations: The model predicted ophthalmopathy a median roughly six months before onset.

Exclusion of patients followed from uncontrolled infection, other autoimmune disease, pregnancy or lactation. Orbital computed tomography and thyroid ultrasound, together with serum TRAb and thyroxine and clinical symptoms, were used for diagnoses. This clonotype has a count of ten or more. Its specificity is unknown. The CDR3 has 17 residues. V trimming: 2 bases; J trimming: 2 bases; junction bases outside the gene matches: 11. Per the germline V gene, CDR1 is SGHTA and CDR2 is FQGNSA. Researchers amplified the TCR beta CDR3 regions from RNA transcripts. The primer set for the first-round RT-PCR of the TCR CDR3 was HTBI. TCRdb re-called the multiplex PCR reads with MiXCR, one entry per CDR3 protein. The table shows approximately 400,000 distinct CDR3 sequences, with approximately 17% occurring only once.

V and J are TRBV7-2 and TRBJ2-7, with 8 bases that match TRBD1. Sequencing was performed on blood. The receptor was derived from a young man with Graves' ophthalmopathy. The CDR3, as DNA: TGTGCCAGCAGCTTATCCCGGAGACAGGGGAAAACCTACGAGCAGTACTTC. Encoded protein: CASSLSRRQGKTYEQYF.